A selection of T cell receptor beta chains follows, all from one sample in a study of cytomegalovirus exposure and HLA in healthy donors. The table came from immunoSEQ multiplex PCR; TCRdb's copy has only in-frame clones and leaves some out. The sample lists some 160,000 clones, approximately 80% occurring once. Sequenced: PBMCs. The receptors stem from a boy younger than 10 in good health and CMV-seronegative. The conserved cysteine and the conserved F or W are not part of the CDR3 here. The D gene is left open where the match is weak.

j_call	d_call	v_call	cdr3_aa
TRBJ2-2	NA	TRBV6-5	ASSLQGWTGELF
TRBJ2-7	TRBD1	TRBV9	ASSGGGTGTFSYEQY
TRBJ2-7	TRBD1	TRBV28	ASSFTGQGSYEQY
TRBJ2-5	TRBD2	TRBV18	ASSPSASGITETQY
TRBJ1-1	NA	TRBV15	ATSRDNRGAFTEAF
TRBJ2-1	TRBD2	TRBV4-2	ASSLTSGSGEQF
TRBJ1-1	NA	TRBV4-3	ASSQDSTGLNTEAF
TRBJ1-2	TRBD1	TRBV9	ASSVGTGDGYT
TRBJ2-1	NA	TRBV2	ASIWNSNSYNEQF
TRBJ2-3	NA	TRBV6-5	ASRYTDTQY
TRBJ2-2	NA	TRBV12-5	ASGQGGWTGELF
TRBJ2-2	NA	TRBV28	ASRRSGQGELF
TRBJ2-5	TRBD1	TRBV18	ASSRGTGLRETQY
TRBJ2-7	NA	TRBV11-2	ASSLDHYEQY
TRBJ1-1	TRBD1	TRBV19	ASSFRTGSNTEAF
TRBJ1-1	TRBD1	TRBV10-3	AISEDRGFTEAF
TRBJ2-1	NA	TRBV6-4	ASSPVRGFNEQF
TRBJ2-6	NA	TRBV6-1	ASSEAGTGANVLT
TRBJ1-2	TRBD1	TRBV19	ASRDRNYGYT
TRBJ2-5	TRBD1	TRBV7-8	ASSHKVRGETQY
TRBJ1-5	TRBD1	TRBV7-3	ASSPGSQGAKQPQH
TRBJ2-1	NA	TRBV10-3	AISQRGGSSYNEQF
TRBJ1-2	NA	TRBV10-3	AIITTENGYT
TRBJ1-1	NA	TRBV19	ASSIFGGKEAF
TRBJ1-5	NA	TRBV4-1	ASSRTGNQPQH
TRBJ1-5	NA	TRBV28	ASSSLGGSNQPQH
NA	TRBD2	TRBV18	ASSLAGLAGGFYEQY
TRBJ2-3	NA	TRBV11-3	ASSPGLRTDTQY
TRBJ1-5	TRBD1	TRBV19	ATLPRTGANQPQH
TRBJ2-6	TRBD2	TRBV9	ASSVDIAGGVGRAGANVLT
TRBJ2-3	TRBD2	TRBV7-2	ASSSASTSASTDTQY
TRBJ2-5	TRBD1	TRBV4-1	ASSQEGQGETQY
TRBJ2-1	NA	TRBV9	ASSGTKTSFASEQF
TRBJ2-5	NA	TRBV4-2	ASSQDTGAGETQY
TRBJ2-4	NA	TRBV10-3	AISERQGAKNIQY
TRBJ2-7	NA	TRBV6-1	ASSAIGEEQY
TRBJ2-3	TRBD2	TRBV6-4	ASSDGTSGGADTQY
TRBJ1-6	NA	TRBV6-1	ASSEEEGVRSPLH
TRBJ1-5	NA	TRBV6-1	ASSLSGIGNQPQH
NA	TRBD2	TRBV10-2	ASSESTEGGRGYEQY
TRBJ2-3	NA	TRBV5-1	ASSPSVSGADTQY
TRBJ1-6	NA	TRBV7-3	ASSFGQNNSPLH
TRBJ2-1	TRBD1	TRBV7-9	ASSSRDRIGSFSNEQF
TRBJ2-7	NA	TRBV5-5	ASSFLAPEQY
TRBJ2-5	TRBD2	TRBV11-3	ASSFVLAGDIQETQY
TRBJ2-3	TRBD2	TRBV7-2	ASSLDLGAGGAADTQY
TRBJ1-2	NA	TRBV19	ASSIDTDPGGGYGYT
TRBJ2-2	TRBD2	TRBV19	ASDRGSSGGTGELF
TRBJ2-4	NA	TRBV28	ASSDGSAKNIQY
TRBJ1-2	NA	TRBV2	ASSEAGRGGYT
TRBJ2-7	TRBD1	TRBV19	ASSIGWDSRTEQY
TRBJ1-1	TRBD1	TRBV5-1	ASSGGQGNTEAF
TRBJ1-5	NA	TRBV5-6	ASSLGGGQPQH
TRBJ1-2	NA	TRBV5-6	ASSPLGRSYGYT
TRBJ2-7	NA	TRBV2	ASSPAYEQY
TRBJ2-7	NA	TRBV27	ASSFRESIYEQY
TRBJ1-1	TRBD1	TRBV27	ASRAGTGVMNTEAF